This T cell receptor (beta chain) was found in a study of CD8 T cells in Susac syndrome. With 7 bases removed from V and 10 bases from J, the gap between germline ends came to 17 bases. The length of the CDR3 is 12 residues. Germline CDR1 and CDR2: SQVTM and ANQGSEA. RNA in amounts of about 0.45 to 1 ug was reverse transcribed with random hexamers. TCRdb reanalysed the immunoSEQ multiplex PCR reads using MiXCR and keeps one entry per CDR3 protein. This table has tens of thousands of distinct CDR3 sequences, 80% to 95% appearing once. Sequencing was done on a sample of CD8+ T cells from PBMCs. The V gene is TRBV29-1, the J gene TRBJ2-1; possibly TRBD1 or TRBD2 for D (5 bases each). This clonotype was obtained from a human donor in good health. In nucleotides, the CDR3 is TGCAGCGCCGGGACCCTGGTTGTGGAGCAGTTCTTC. Protein sequence: CSAGTLVVEQFF.